Below, 19 T cell receptor beta chains from the same sample are listed, as sequenced in a study of cytomegalovirus exposure and HLA in healthy donors. Repertoires were generated with immunoSEQ multiplex PCR, while TCRdb's copy carries only in-frame clones and drops some. Of 200,000 to 300,000 clones in the sample, approximately 87% were seen once. What was sequenced was PBMCs. The receptors shown here come from a man in his late teens or twenties in good health and CMV-seronegative.

The V and J genes are TRBV28 and TRBJ1-4; 10 bases map to TRBD1. The CDR3 covers 16 residues. The V segment lost 5 bases and the J segment 8 bases; nucleotides outside the gene matches: 11. Per the germline V gene, CDR1 is MDHEN and CDR2 is SYDVKM. The chain's CDR3 is CASSPSGQGGYEKLFF. The CDR3, as DNA: TGTGCCAGCAGTCCATCCGGACAGGGGGGATACGAAAAACTGTTTTTT.

This chain joins TRBV15 and TRBJ1-1, with D maybe TRBD1 (6 bases). Deletions cut 7 bases from V and 3 bases from J, with 12 bases between. Germline lookup yields CDR1 LNHNV and CDR2 YYDKDF (reference sequence). The CDR3 contains 13 residues. CDR3 coding DNA: TGTGCCACCACAGGGGCTCTAGACACTGAAGCTTTCTTT. This gives the protein CATTGALDTEAFF.

A word on this clone: This specimen includes other DNA sequences encoding the same CDR3. The chain recombines TRBV28 with TRBJ1-2; TRBD1 might be the D (5 bases). V was trimmed by 2 bases and J by 5 bases, leaving 9 bases between them. Germline V gives CDR1 MDHEN, CDR2 SYDVKM. This CDR3 has 13 residues. The chain's CDR3 is CASSLGQGYGYTF. DNA of the CDR3: TGTGCCAGCAGTTTAGGGCAGGGTTATGGCTACACCTTC.

This clone has only one observation. The J gene is TRBJ1-1, the V gene TRBV6-5, with D perhaps TRBD1 (5 bases). The germline V and J ends were trimmed by 5 bases and 1 base, with 11 bases remaining between them. Germline CDR1 reads MNHEY; CDR2 reads SVGAGI. The length of the CDR3 is 14 residues. The CDR3 sequence is CASSAPGQNTEAFF. In DNA form, the CDR3 reads TGTGCCAGCAGTGCTCCCGGACAGAACACTGAAGCTTTCTTT.

The chain employs TRBV27 and TRBJ1-1; D unclear. V was shortened by 8 bases and J by 4 bases, with 8 bases between the two germline ends. The CDR3 is 11 amino acids. In germline, CDR1 is MNHEY, CDR2 SMNVEV (reference sequence). Here the CDR3 reads CASETGTEAFF. DNA for the CDR3: TGTGCCAGCGAGACTGGCACTGAAGCTTTCTTT.

The rearrangement uses TRBV25-1 and TRBJ1-1; 8 positions match TRBD1. CDR1 is MGHDK, CDR2 SYGVNS, per germline. Trimming at V came to 6 bases and at J to 0 bases, leaving 6 bases not matched to a gene. This CDR3 is built from 15 residues. Written as DNA, the CDR3 is TGTGCCAGCAGAGACAGGGGTAAAATGAACACTGAAGCTTTCTTT. This translates into CASRDRGKMNTEAFF.

The rearrangement uses TRBV7-3 and TRBJ2-3; 14 bases line up with TRBD2. This CDR3 spans 15 amino acids. Losses at the gene ends were 4 bases for V and 6 bases for J; bases not matched to a gene: 3. The germline V gene has CDR1 SGHTA and CDR2 FQGTGA. CDR3 DNA sequence: TGTGCCAGCAGCTCCGGGACTAGCGGGAGTGATACGCAGTATTTT. Protein sequence: CASSSGTSGSDTQYF.

CDR3 bases: TGTGCCACCCAACAGTATAATTCACCCCTCCACTTT. It codes for CATQQYNSPLHF. This rearrangement joins TRBV6-1 to TRBJ1-6; no clear D. V lost 10 bases and J 4 bases, leaving 8 bases between the germline ends. CDR1 and CDR2 from the germline V gene are MNHNS and SASEGT. This CDR3 has 12 residues.

The chain joins TRBV5-4 to TRBJ1-2, with 7 nucleotides matching TRBD1. Germline V gives CDR1 SGHNT, CDR2 YYREEE (reference sequence). This CDR3 region has 14 residues. The V gene end was trimmed by 0 bases and the J gene end by 7 bases; junction bases not matched to a gene: 6. CDR3 in DNA: TGTGCCAGCAGCTTGGAGACAGGGCCTCTTGGCTACACCTTC. Encoded protein: CASSLETGPLGYTF.

In this sample, this clone turned up once. The J gene is TRBJ2-1, the V gene TRBV5-1; TRBD1 matches 10 bases. Germline V gene sequence: CDR1 SGHRS, CDR2 YFSETQ. CDR3 length: 13 amino acids. J gave up 6 bases and V 4 bases, and 1 base lay outside the gene matches. The CDR3, as DNA: TGCGCCAGCAGCGGGACAGGGGTCAATGAGCAGTTCTTC. Its protein is CASSGTGVNEQFF.

The chain combines TRBV7-2 with TRBJ1-4; D remains unclear. Germline assignment: CDR1 SGHTA and CDR2 FQGNSA. This CDR3 comprises 15 residues. V was cut by 4 bases and J by 0 bases, with 9 bases left in between. The CDR3 DNA reads as TGTGCCAGCAGCTCCGCGAGAGCAACTAATGAAAAACTGTTTTTT. Amino acids: CASSSARATNEKLFF. The full variable domain, its missing parts supplied by reference TRBV7-2 and TRBJ1-4, is GAGVSQSPSNKVTEKGKDVELRCDPISGHTALYWYRQSLGQGLEFLIYFQGNSAPDKSGLPSDRFSAERTGGSVSTLTIQRTQQEDSAVYLCASSSARATNEKLFFGSGTQLSVL.

The rearrangement links TRBV7-9 to TRBJ1-6; 8 bases line up with TRBD1. The CDR3 has 17 residues. Germline CDR1 is SEHNR and CDR2 is FQNEAQ (reference sequence). The V segment lost 3 bases and the J segment 1 base; nucleotides outside the gene matches: 5. CDR3 in DNA: TGTGCCAGCAGCTTTGGGACAGGAACGTCCTATAATTCACCCCTCCACTTT. It yields the protein CASSFGTGTSYNSPLHF.

This clone was counted between two and nine times. This chain uses TRBV5-4 with TRBJ1-4, with D maybe TRBD1 (5 bases). The CDR3 loop spans 13 amino acids. CDR1 and CDR2 from the germline V gene are SGHNT and YYREEE (reference sequence). Trimming pared 4 bases from V and 8 bases from J, leaving 12 bases between. CDR3 amino acids: CASSPDTYEKLFF. The CDR3 nucleotides are TGTGCCAGCAGCCCGGACACCTACGAAAAACTGTTTTTT.

The chain recombines TRBV28 with TRBJ2-5, with TRBD1 as a possible D gene (6 bases). Trimming pared 10 bases from V and 5 bases from J, leaving 20 bases between. Looked up from germline, CDR1 is MDHEN and CDR2 is SYDVKM. The CDR3 length is 14 residues. Here the CDR3 DNA reads TGTGCCACAGTGCCCCCGGGACACGCGGAGACCCAGTACTTC. Amino acids: CATVPPGHAETQYF.

This chain links TRBV6-6 with TRBJ1-1; D remains ambiguous. Trimming removed 5 bases at V and 3 bases at J, with 7 bases between. The CDR3 runs 12 residues. CDR1 is MNHNY and CDR2 is SVGAGI in the germline V gene (reference sequence). The CDR3 coding sequence is TGTGCCAGCAGTACTCCCTACACTGAAGCTTTCTTT. Translated: CASSTPYTEAFF.

The chain recombines TRBV7-2 with TRBJ2-2, with D perhaps TRBD2 (6 bases). The V end lost 1 base, the J end lost 7 bases, and 10 bases lay between the germline ends. Germline CDR1 is SGHTA and CDR2 is FQGNSA. CDR3 length equals 14 residues. CDR3 nucleotides: TGTGCCAGCAGCTTAGTTAGGAGGGACGGGGAGCTGTTTTTT. Translated: CASSLVRRDGELFF.

The chain employs TRBV19 and TRBJ1-1; no clear D gene. V shed 7 bases and J shed 1 base, with 13 bases lying between them. Germline V gene lookup returns CDR1 LNHDA and CDR2 SQIVND (reference sequence). This CDR3 comprises 14 residues. This chain's CDR3 is CASTSGLKNTEAFF. For the CDR3, the DNA is TGTGCCAGTACCTCTGGACTTAAGAACACTGAAGCTTTCTTT.

This clone showed up just once. The gene calls are TRBV10-2 and TRBJ2-5; a possible D gene is TRBD2 (6 bases). The CDR3 is 13 residues long. V was pared by 2 bases and J by 5 bases, with 9 bases between. The V gene's germline CDR1 is WSHSY and CDR2 SAAADI. The CDR3 here is CASSETSRETQYF. Written as DNA, the CDR3 is TGCGCCAGCAGTGAGACTAGCCGGGAGACCCAGTACTTC.

CDR3 DNA sequence: TGTGCCAGCAGTGAGGAGTCCTCTGGGGCCAACGTCCTGACTTTC. Translation: CASSEESSGANVLTF. This chain joins TRBV6-1 and TRBJ2-6; the D is unclear. CDR1 is MNHNS, CDR2 SASEGT, per germline. There are 15 residues in the CDR3. V was pared by 3 bases and J by 0 bases, with 6 bases between.